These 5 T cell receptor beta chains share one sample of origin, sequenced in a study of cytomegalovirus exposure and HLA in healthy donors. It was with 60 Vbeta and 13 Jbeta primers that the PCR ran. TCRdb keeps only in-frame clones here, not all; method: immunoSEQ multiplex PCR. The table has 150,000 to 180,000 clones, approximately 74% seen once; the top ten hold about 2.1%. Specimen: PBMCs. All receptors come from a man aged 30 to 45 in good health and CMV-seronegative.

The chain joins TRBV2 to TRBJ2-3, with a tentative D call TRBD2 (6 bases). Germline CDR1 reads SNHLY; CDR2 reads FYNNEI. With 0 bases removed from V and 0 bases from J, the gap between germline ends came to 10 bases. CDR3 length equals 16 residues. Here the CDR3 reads CASSEARGPSTDTQYF. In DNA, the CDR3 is TGTGCCAGCAGTGAAGCGCGGGGCCCGAGCACAGATACGCAGTATTTT.

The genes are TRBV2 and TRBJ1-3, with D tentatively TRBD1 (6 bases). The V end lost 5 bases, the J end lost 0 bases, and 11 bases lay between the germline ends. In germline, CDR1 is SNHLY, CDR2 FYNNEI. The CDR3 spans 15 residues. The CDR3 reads CASSPGQFSGNTIYF. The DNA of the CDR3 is TGTGCCAGCAGTCCCGGACAGTTCTCTGGAAACACCATATATTTT.

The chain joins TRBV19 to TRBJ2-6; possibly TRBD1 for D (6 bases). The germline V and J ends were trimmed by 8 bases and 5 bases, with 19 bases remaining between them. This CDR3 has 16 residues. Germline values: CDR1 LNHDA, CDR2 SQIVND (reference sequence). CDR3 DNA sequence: TGTGCCAGTCGAGATCAGGGGTCACCTCGGGCCAACGTCCTGACTTTC. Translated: CASRDQGSPRANVLTF. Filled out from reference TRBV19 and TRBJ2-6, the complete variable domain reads DGGITQSPKYLFRKEGQNVTLSCEQNLNHDAMYWYRQDPGQGLRLIYYSQIVNDFQKGDIAEGYSVSREKKESFPLTVTSAQKNPTAFYLCASRDQGSPRANVLTFGAGSRLTVL.

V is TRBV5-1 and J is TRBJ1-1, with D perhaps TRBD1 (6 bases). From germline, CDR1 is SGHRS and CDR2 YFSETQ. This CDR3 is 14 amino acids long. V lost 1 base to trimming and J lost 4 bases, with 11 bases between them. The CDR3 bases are TGCGCCAGCAGCTTGACAGGGTTGGCCACTGAAGCTTTCTTT. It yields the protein CASSLTGLATEAFF.

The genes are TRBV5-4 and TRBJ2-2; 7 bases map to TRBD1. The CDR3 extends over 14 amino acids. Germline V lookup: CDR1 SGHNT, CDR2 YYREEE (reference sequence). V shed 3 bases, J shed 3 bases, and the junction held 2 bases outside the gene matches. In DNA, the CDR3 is TGTGCCAGCAGCTCAGGGGGTCACACCGGGGAGCTGTTTTTT. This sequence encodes CASSSGGHTGELFF.